The 28 T cell receptor beta chains below come from one sample, sequenced in a study of OX40 agonist ivuxolimab in advanced cancers. This table comes from immunoSEQ multiplex PCR, and its TCRdb copy is limited to in-frame clones, with some not included. The table shows about 54,000 clones, with 75% to 90% occurring only once. Sequencing used CD4+ or CD8+ T cells sorted from blood, obtained in a trial of the OX40 agonist ivuxolimab. Receptor source: an adult with an advanced solid tumor such as melanoma, head and neck, liver or kidney cancer.

This clone was seen once. The CDR3 loop is CASSLLQTEQYF. The CDR3 DNA reads as TGTGCCAGCAGCTTGCTTCAAACCGAGCAGTACTTC. The chain recombines TRBV5-8 with TRBJ2-7; no clear D. The CDR3 is 12 amino acids. Per germline, CDR1 SGHTS and CDR2 YDEGEE. V lost 1 base, J lost 6 bases, and 8 bases lay in between.

This chain connects TRBV6-1 to TRBJ2-1; a possible D gene is TRBD2 (6 bases). Germline V gives CDR1 MNHNS, CDR2 SASEGT. The CDR3 contains 14 residues. The V gene lost 6 bases and the J gene lost 4 bases, with 13 bases spanning the gap. As DNA, the CDR3 is TGTGCCAGCAGCCCCGGGACTCCTTACAATGAGCAGTTCTTC. Its translation is CASSPGTPYNEQFF.

The chain employs TRBV19 and TRBJ1-1; a weak D match, TRBD1 (5 bases). V dropped 5 bases and J dropped 0 bases, with 22 bases sitting between them. Per the germline V gene, CDR1 is LNHDA and CDR2 is SQIVND (reference sequence). CDR3 size: 18 residues. The CDR3 sequence: CASSGLGDWATVNTEAFF. CDR3 DNA sequence: TGTGCCAGTAGTGGCCTGGGGGACTGGGCTACTGTGAACACTGAAGCTTTCTTT.

The table lists this clone with a count of one. This sequence joins TRBV7-8 and TRBJ2-7; TRBD1 is a possible D gene (6 bases). Germline lookup yields CDR1 SGHVS and CDR2 FQNEAQ. The V and J ends lost 4 bases and 2 bases respectively, with 9 bases between them. This CDR3 contains 13 residues. This chain's CDR3 is CASSSQGPYEQYF. The CDR3 DNA reads TGTGCCAGCAGCTCACAGGGACCCTACGAGCAGTACTTC.

V is TRBV7-3 and J is TRBJ1-1, with a tentative D call TRBD1 (5 bases). The V end lost 5 bases, the J end lost 7 bases, and 14 bases lay between the germline ends. CDR1 is SGHTA and CDR2 is FQGTGA in the germline V gene. This CDR3 contains 13 residues. The chain's CDR3 is CASSASGRGEAFF. The CDR3 region has the DNA TGTGCCAGCAGCGCCTCAGGGCGCGGTGAAGCTTTCTTT.

The V and J genes are TRBV19 and TRBJ2-5; 9 bases are a match to TRBD2. The junction had 7 bases not matched to a gene; V was cut back by 3 bases and J by 5 bases. Germline CDR1 LNHDA, CDR2 SQIVND (reference sequence). The length of the CDR3 is 15 residues. CDR3 nucleotides: TGTGCCAGTAGTATTAGCGGGAGTGAATGGGAGACCCAGTACTTC. Protein sequence: CASSISGSEWETQYF.

V and J are TRBV6-5 and TRBJ2-3; 7 nucleotides match TRBD2. Germline V gene sequence: CDR1 MNHEY, CDR2 SVGAGI. CDR3 length: 15 amino acids. J lost 5 bases, V lost 0 bases, and 5 bases had no gene match. The CDR3 bases are TGTGCCAGCAGTTACTCGGGTGGCGGGAGAGATACGCAGTATTTT. Its protein product is CASSYSGGGRDTQYF.

The rearrangement joins TRBV29-1 to TRBJ2-3; TRBD2 aligns across 11 bases. Germline trimming cut 2 bases from V and 3 bases from J; bases unmatched to any gene: 10. Germline V gives CDR1 SQVTM, CDR2 ANQGSEA. The CDR3 runs 17 residues. DNA for the CDR3: TGCAGCGTTGAAATGTCGGGACTAGCGGTAGGGACAGATACGCAGTATTTT. This sequence encodes CSVEMSGLAVGTDTQYF.

This clone was detected only once. At the DNA level, this CDR3 is encoded by other sequences in the same sample as well. The chain recombines TRBV7-9 with TRBJ2-2, with TRBD1 as a possible D gene (7 bases). Trimming took 5 bases from V and 4 from J, leaving 20 bases between them. The CDR3 totals 17 residues. CDR1 SEHNR and CDR2 FQNEAQ come from the germline V gene (reference sequence). The CDR3 loop is CASSHEEGQGGTGELFF. DNA for the CDR3: TGTGCCAGCAGCCACGAGGAGGGGCAGGGGGGCACCGGGGAGCTGTTTTTT.

The chain is built from TRBV6-1 and TRBJ1-2; D not resolved. This CDR3 has 13 residues. Trimming pared 5 bases from V and 4 bases from J, leaving 11 bases between. Germline CDR1 and CDR2: MNHNS and SASEGT. The CDR3 DNA is TGTGCCAGCAGTCCGGACGGGCCCTATGGCTACACCTTC. Translation gives CASSPDGPYGYTF.

The chain employs TRBV19 and TRBJ1-2; TRBD1 agrees at 7 bases. V shed 7 bases and J 0 bases; nucleotides not matched to a gene: 5. This CDR3 spans 14 amino acids. CDR1 and CDR2 (germline): LNHDA, SQIVND (reference sequence). The CDR3 reads CASIGDRTNYGYTF. CDR3 sequence (DNA): TGTGCCAGTATAGGGGACAGAACTAACTATGGCTACACCTTC.

This clone came up once. The V gene is TRBV7-8, the J gene TRBJ2-1; 9 bases line up with TRBD2. Per the germline V gene, CDR1 is SGHVS and CDR2 is FQNEAQ. This CDR3 region has 15 residues. V was pared by 6 bases and J by 7 bases, with 10 bases of the junction left unmatched. In DNA form, the CDR3 reads TGTGCCAGCAGAAATAGCGGGAGTGGCTTAAATGAGCAGTTCTTC. Encoded protein: CASRNSGSGLNEQFF.

The chain joins TRBV6-6 to TRBJ1-1; possible D gene TRBD1, 5 bases. CDR1 and CDR2 (germline): MNHNY, SVGAGI (reference sequence). The V end was cut by 5 bases, the J end by 3 bases, with 16 bases between. The CDR3 runs 15 residues. The DNA for the CDR3 is TGTGCCAGCAGTCGAGGGGACGGATGGGACACTGAAGCTTTCTTT. Amino acid sequence: CASSRGDGWDTEAFF.

The chain employs TRBV4-3 and TRBJ2-1; D is perhaps TRBD2 (5 bases). The CDR3 sequence is 16 residues long. The V end was cut by 0 bases, the J end by 9 bases, with 18 bases between. CDR1 and CDR2 (germline): LGHNA, YSLEER. The CDR3 nucleotides are TGCGCCAGCAGCCAAGAACCAACGGCCTTAGGGAGTGAGCAGTTCTTC. Translation: CASSQEPTALGSEQFF.

This clone appeared a single time. J is TRBJ1-5 and V is TRBV27; D not resolved. Germline CDR1 and CDR2: MNHEY and SMNVEV (reference sequence). The CDR3 totals 16 residues. V shed 2 bases and J shed 0 bases, with 11 bases lying between them. CDR3 bases: TGTGCCAGCAGTTTAAGAGGGATGTATAGCAATCAGCCCCAGCATTTT. As protein: CASSLRGMYSNQPQHF.

The genes are TRBV19 and TRBJ2-7; TRBD2 aligns across 9 bases. The CDR3 has 15 residues. J lost 0 bases, V lost 5 bases, and 5 bases had no gene match. Germline V gene data show CDR1 as LNHDA and CDR2 as SQIVND (reference sequence). The CDR3 sequence: CASSPGLASSYEQYF. CDR3 DNA: TGTGCCAGTAGTCCCGGACTAGCGTCCTCCTACGAGCAGTACTTC.

The chain carries TRBV4-1 and TRBJ2-5; TRBD2 agrees at 7 bases. Per the germline V gene, CDR1 is MGHRA and CDR2 is YSYEKL. CDR3 length: 13 amino acids. Trimming cost V 4 bases and J 5 bases; bases outside gene matches: 4. CDR3 sequence: CASSRLASETQYF. As DNA, the CDR3 is TGCGCCAGCAGCCGACTAGCCTCCGAGACCCAGTACTTC.

The chain uses TRBV5-1 and TRBJ2-6; perhaps TRBD1 as D (6 bases). The CDR3 is 16 amino acids. V gave up 3 bases and J gave up 4 bases, with 14 bases separating them. Germline-derived CDR1 and CDR2 are SGHRS and YFSETQ. Here the CDR3 reads CASSSHTGPGANVLTF. In nucleotides, the CDR3 is TGCGCCAGCAGCTCCCATACAGGGCCAGGGGCCAACGTCCTGACTTTC.

The chain uses TRBV7-9 and TRBJ2-3; D uncertain. From germline, CDR1 is SEHNR and CDR2 FQNEAQ (reference sequence). Trimming took 5 bases from V and 2 from J, leaving 8 bases between them. CDR3 length: 13 residues. The CDR3 here is CASSISTTDTQYF. The DNA for the CDR3 is TGTGCCAGCAGCATTTCTACCACAGATACGCAGTATTTT.

The chain links TRBV28 to TRBJ2-7; 10 nucleotides line up with TRBD2. Germline CDR1 reads MDHEN; CDR2 reads SYDVKM. The CDR3 runs 15 residues. Trimming removed 1 base from V and 5 bases from J; junction bases left unmatched: 5. CDR3 region: CASSLYTLAGNEQYF. CDR3 sequence (DNA): TGTGCCAGCAGTTTATATACACTAGCGGGAAACGAGCAGTACTTC.

This clone was seen only once. This chain links TRBV5-1 with TRBJ2-3; no reliable D call. The CDR3 extends over 13 amino acids. From germline, CDR1 is SGHRS and CDR2 YFSETQ. V gave up 4 bases and J gave up 1 base, with 7 bases separating them. CDR3 residues: CASSPQGTDTQYF. CDR3 nucleotides: TGCGCCAGCAGCCCCCAGGGCACAGATACGCAGTATTTT.

The J gene is TRBJ1-2, the V gene TRBV2; tentatively, D is TRBD1 (5 bases). The V and J ends lost 0 bases and 7 bases respectively, with 15 bases between them. This CDR3 spans 15 amino acids. Looked up from germline, CDR1 is SNHLY and CDR2 is FYNNEI. The CDR3 DNA reads TGTGCCAGCAGTGAAGCATTCAGCACCGGGGGTGGCTACACCTTC. Its translation is CASSEAFSTGGGYTF.

V gene TRBV6-1 combines with J gene TRBJ2-1, with D perhaps TRBD1 or TRBD2 (5 bases each). The germline V gene encodes CDR1 MNHNS and CDR2 SASEGT. V was trimmed by 1 base and J by 10 bases, leaving 17 bases between them. The CDR3 length is 15 residues. CDR3 region: CASSEDRDPALEQFF. CDR3 DNA sequence: TGTGCCAGCAGTGAAGACCGGGACCCAGCGTTGGAGCAGTTCTTC.

The chain has TRBV6-6 and TRBJ2-2; 10 bases are shared with TRBD2. V was pared by 10 bases and J by 6 bases, with 11 bases of the junction left unmatched. The CDR3 spans 15 residues. The germline CDR1 and CDR2 sequences are MNHNY and SVGAGI (reference sequence). Here the CDR3 DNA reads TGTGCCACCAACCTAAGCGGGAGGGGGGCCGGGGAGCTGTTTTTT. This sequence encodes CATNLSGRGAGELFF.

J is TRBJ2-1 and V is TRBV5-1, with D perhaps matching TRBD1 (5 bases). Germline V lookup: CDR1 SGHRS, CDR2 YFSETQ. Trimming left V 2 bases short and J 5 bases short, with 8 bases between. The CDR3 is 13 amino acids. The CDR3 protein is CASSFTGDNEQFF. The CDR3 nucleotides are TGCGCCAGCAGCTTCACAGGTGACAATGAGCAGTTCTTC.

This clone turned up a few times. The rearrangement joins TRBV2 to TRBJ1-1; maybe TRBD1 (5 bases). Per germline, CDR1 SNHLY and CDR2 FYNNEI. V lost 5 bases to trimming and J lost 5 bases, with 9 bases between them. The CDR3 totals 12 residues. The CDR3 spells CASSRGKTEAFF. The CDR3 DNA reads as TGTGCCAGCAGTCGGGGGAAGACTGAAGCTTTCTTT.

The chain links TRBV7-9 to TRBJ2-3; a weak D match, TRBD1 (6 bases). The CDR3 totals 15 residues. The germline CDR1 and CDR2 sequences are SEHNR and FQNEAQ (reference sequence). V lost 0 bases, J lost 5 bases, and 12 bases lay in between. In DNA form, the CDR3 reads TGTGCCAGCAGCTTAGCTCTAGGACAGCAAGATACGCAGTATTTT. Residues: CASSLALGQQDTQYF.

The chain couples TRBV19 to TRBJ2-1, with D unresolved. Germline loops: CDR1 LNHDA, CDR2 SQIVND (reference sequence). The CDR3 is 14 amino acids. V lost 10 bases and J 4 bases, leaving 17 bases between the germline ends. CDR3: CATYHGDGYNEQFF. Written as DNA, the CDR3 is TGTGCCACCTACCATGGGGATGGATACAATGAGCAGTTCTTC.